Given below is one TCR beta chain in context. TCRdb's copy holds only in-frame clones and misses some; the assay was immunoSEQ multiplex PCR. The data hold more than 350,000 clones, with around 87% observed a single time. The germline CDR1 and CDR2 sequences are KGHSH and LQKENI. The CDR3 loop spans 16 amino acids. The J segment lost 10 bases and the V segment lost 2 bases, leaving 14 bases of the junction unmatched. This specimen comes from a study of blood T cell repertoires in COVID-19. The V call is TRBV18, the J call TRBJ2-1, with 7 nucleotides matching TRBD2. The receptor was isolated from a woman under 40 with COVID-19, enrolled during active disease. Input material: peripheral blood. CDR3 in amino acids: CASSPDVSGSGTEQFF. As DNA, the CDR3 is TGTGCCAGCTCACCAGATGTTAGCGGGTCAGGGACGGAGCAGTTCTTC.